One and the same sample provided the 2 T cell receptor beta chains below, sequenced in a study of CD8 T cells in ankylosing spondylitis. TCRdb reprocessed the 5' RACE reads with MiXCR, giving one entry per CDR3 protein. The sample yields about 340,000 distinct CDR3 sequences, approximately 14% seen once. Specimen: blood, either unsorted or a sorted T cell fraction (not recorded which). Receptors were obtained from a male donor with ankylosing spondylitis or in good health (not recorded which).

The chain is built from TRBV12-5 and TRBJ2-7; unclear D gene. CDR1 is LGHNT, CDR2 FRNRAP, per germline. V was trimmed by 1 base and J by 2 bases, leaving 6 bases between them. The CDR3 sequence is 13 residues long. The CDR3 DNA follows: TGTGCTAGTGGTTTGGGGACCACCTACGAGCAGTACTTC. Its translation: CASGLGTTYEQYF.

Concerning this clonotype: This could be a read error, since a much larger clone is one nucleotide away. The genes are TRBV6-5 and TRBJ2-1; TRBD1 matches at 8 bases. CDR1 is MNHEY and CDR2 is SVGAGI in the germline V gene. The CDR3 is 15 amino acids. In nucleotides, the CDR3 is TGTGCCAGCAGTTCCACAGGGGGAGTATACAATGAGCAGATCTTC. Translating gives CASSSTGGVYNEQIF.